The T cell receptor (beta chain) described here comes from a study of T-cell reconstitution after alpha-beta-depleted transplantation in children (TCRdb year 2016). Looking at the study overall: The study quantitatively tracked T-cell immune reconstitution after TCRalphabeta/CD19-depleted allogeneic hematopoietic cell transplantation in children using TCR repertoire profiling.

The treatment or condition label corresponds to: allogeneic hematopoietic cell transplantation with graft depleted of TCRalphabeta T cells and CD19 B cells. The transplant recipients were children given TCRalphabeta/CD19-depleted allogeneic hematopoietic cell grafts. The CDR3 spans 15 residues, from the cysteine through the phenylalanine. Only the CDR3 DNA is retained, 45 bases long and in frame from the first base. CDR1 MNHEY and CDR2 SMNVEV were looked up in the germline V gene (reference sequence). General study outcomes and caveats: Over subsequent months, a decline in hyperexpanded clone frequencies was noted, and after one year, T-cell counts and TCRbeta diversity were mostly ascribed to newly produced T cells. The high TCRbeta diversity at day 60 in some patients was ascribed to recipient T cells and intrathymic progenitors that had survived conditioning. The apparently early recovery of alphabetaT-cell counts about two months after transplant reportedly depended on only several hundred rapidly expanded clones that came from non-depleted graft cells.

As to this clonotype: Its antigen remains unidentified. The junction departs from germline at one end; a sequencing error may be responsible.

Library prep was done by PCR. TCRdb shows the sequencer as Illumina HiSeq 2500. To normalize quantification of the TCRbeta repertoire, the TCR libraries were built with molecular barcoding that relied on unique molecular identifiers. Clones were called with MiXCR by TCRdb after fastp trimmed the public reads at Q25, and only in-frame beta chains were retained. Every distinct CDR3 protein forms one entry, paired with its most common genes and DNA. The sample table holds about 300,000 distinct CDR3 sequences, of which approximately 7.3% were seen once. The ten largest clones represent approximately 8.2% of the sample.

The source material was peripheral blood, sampled 360 days after TCRalphabeta/CD19-depleted stem cell transplant. The origin of this receptor is a female patient aged 2-10 years who had a stem cell transplant for Fanconi anemia, so the T cells may come from the graft donor. The receptor chain draws on TRBV27 and TRBJ2-5; TRBD1 is possibly the D segment (6 matching bases). The nucleotides are TGTGCCGGCAGTCCCTGGGGGCAGTACCAAGAGACCCAGTACTTC. This is translated as CAGSPWGQYQETQYF.